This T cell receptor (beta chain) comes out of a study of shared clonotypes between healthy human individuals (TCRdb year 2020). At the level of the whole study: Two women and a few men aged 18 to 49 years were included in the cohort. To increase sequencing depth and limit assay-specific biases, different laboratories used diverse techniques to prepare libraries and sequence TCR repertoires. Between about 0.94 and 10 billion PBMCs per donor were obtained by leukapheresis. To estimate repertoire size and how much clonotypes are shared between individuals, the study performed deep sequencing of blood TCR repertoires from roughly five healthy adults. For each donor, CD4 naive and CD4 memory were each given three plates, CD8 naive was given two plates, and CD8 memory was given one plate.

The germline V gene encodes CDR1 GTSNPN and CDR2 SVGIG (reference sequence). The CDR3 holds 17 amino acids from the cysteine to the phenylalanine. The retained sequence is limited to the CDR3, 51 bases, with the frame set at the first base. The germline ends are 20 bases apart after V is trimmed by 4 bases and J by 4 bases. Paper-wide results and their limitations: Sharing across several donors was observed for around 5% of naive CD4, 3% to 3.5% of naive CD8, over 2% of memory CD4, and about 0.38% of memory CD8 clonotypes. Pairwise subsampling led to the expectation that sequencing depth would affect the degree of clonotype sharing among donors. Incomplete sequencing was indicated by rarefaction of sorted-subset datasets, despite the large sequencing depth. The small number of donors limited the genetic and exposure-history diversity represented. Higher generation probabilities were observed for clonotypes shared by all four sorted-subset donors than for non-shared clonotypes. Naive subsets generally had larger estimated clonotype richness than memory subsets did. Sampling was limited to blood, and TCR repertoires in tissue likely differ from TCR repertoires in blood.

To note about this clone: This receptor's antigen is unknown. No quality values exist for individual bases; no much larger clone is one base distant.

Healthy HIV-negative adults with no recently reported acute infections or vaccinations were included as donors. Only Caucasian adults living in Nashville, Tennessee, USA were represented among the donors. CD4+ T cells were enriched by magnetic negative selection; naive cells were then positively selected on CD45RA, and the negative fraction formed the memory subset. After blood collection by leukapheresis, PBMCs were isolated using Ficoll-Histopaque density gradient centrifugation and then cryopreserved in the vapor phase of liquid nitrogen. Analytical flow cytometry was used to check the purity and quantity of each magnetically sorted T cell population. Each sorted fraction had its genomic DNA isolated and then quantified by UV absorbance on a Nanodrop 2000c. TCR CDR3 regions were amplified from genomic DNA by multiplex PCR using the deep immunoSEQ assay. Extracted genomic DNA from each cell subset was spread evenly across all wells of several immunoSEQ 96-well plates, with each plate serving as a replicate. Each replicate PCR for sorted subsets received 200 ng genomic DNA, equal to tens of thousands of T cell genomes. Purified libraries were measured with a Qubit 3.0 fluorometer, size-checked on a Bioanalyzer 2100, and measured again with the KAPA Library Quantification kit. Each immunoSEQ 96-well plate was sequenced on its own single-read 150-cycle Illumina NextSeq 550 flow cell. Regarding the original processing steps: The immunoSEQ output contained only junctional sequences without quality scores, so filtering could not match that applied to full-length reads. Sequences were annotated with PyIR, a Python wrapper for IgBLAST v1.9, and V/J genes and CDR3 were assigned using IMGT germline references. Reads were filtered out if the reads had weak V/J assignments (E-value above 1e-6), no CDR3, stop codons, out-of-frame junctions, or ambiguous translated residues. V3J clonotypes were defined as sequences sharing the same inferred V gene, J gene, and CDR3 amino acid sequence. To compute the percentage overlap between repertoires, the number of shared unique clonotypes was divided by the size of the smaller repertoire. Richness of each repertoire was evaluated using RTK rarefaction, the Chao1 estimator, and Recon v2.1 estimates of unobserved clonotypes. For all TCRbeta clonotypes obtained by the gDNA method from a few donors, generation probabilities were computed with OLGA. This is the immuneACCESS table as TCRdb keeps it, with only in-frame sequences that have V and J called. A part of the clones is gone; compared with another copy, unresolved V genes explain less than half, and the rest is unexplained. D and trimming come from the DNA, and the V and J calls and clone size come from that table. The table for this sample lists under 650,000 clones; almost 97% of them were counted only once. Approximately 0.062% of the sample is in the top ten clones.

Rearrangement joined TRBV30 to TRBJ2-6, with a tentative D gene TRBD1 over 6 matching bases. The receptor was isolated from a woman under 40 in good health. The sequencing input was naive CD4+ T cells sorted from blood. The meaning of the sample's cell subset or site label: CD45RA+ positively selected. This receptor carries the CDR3 CAWTRSRGASGANVLTF. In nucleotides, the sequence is TGTGCCTGGACCCGGAGCAGGGGCGCATCAGGGGCCAACGTCCTGACTTTC.